The 25 T cell receptor beta chains below come from one sample, sequenced in a study of blood T cell repertoires in COVID-19 (dated by TCRdb to the early 2020s). Libraries were prepared through the immunoSEQ multiplex PCR assay. TCRdb carries this immuneACCESS record with in-frame sequences only. Its versions omit some clonotypes, under half of them owing to an unresolved V gene in the studies checked, with the rest unexplained. In all, the sample holds 70,000 to 95,000 clones, and 88% of those were seen once. The ten largest clones add up to 4.5% to 6% of the sample. Sequencing was carried out using peripheral blood. These receptors came from a woman older than 75 with active COVID-19.

This chain joins TRBV4-3 and TRBJ2-2; TRBD1 matches 9 bases. The CDR3 runs to 18 residues. V trimming: 2 bases; J trimming: 0 bases; junction bases outside the gene matches: 7. Germline loops: CDR1 LGHNA, CDR2 YSLEER. The CDR3 region is CASSQQPGQGTNTGELFF. The CDR3 nucleotides read TGCGCCAGCAGCCAACAACCGGGACAGGGAACGAACACCGGGGAGCTGTTTTTT.

The chain recombines TRBV28 with TRBJ1-2; maybe TRBD1 (5 bases). Trimming took off 6 bases at V and 4 bases at J, with 18 bases between the two ends. The CDR3 length is 15 residues. Germline CDR1 is MDHEN and CDR2 is SYDVKM. The CDR3 is CASSPPPGHSYGYTF. The CDR3 DNA sequence: TGTGCCAGCAGCCCCCCGCCAGGGCACTCCTATGGCTACACCTTC.

Only a few counts were recorded for this clone. The chain has TRBV29-1 and TRBJ2-7; D perhaps matches TRBD2 (6 bases). Germline V gene data show CDR1 as SQVTM and CDR2 as ANQGSEA. This CDR3 has 11 residues. Trimming cost V 0 bases and J 9 bases, with 9 bases left between them. This CDR3 reads CSVEDRLGQYF. DNA for the CDR3: TGCAGCGTTGAAGATAGACTAGGGCAGTACTTC.

This chain uses TRBV27 with TRBJ2-1; D might be TRBD2 (5 bases). This CDR3 has 15 amino acids. Trimming left V 6 bases short and J 2 bases short, with 14 bases between. Germline CDR1 is MNHEY and CDR2 is SMNVEV (reference sequence). CDR3 sequence reads: CASSSTPEAYNEQFF. The CDR3, as DNA: TGTGCCAGCAGCTCGACCCCGGAGGCCTACAATGAGCAGTTCTTC.

This chain links TRBV18 with TRBJ1-2, with TRBD1 identical over 9 bases. The CDR3 is 16 residues long. Trimming at V came to 5 bases and at J to 4 bases, leaving 11 bases not matched to a gene. Germline CDR1 and CDR2: KGHSH and LQKENI. CDR3 bases: TGTGCCAGCTCAGGCTCCGGGACAGGGTTTGCCTATGGCTACACCTTC. Protein: CASSGSGTGFAYGYTF.

The genes are TRBV7-9 and TRBJ1-2; 9 bases are shared with TRBD1. This CDR3 has 14 residues. The trim removed 4 bases at V and 7 bases at J, leaving 7 bases unmatched. Germline V gene sequence: CDR1 SEHNR, CDR2 FQNEAQ (reference sequence). The CDR3 loop reads CASSYAGTGSGYTF. CDR3 DNA: TGTGCCAGCAGCTACGCCGGGACAGGGTCTGGCTACACCTTC.

This sequence joins TRBV3-1 (or the pseudogene TRBV3-2) and TRBJ2-1, with 15 bases lining up with TRBD2. Germline lookup yields CDR1 LGHDT and CDR2 YNNKEL (reference sequence). The junction had 14 bases not matched to a gene; V was cut back by 0 bases and J by 8 bases. The CDR3 length is 20 residues. The CDR3 is CASSQEGGLAGGSINDEQFF. The CDR3 DNA reads TGTGCCAGCAGCCAAGAAGGGGGACTAGCGGGAGGAAGTATTAACGATGAGCAGTTCTTC.

The chain joins TRBV6-5 to TRBJ2-3; D might be TRBD1 (6 bases). Germline CDR1 MNHEY, CDR2 SVGAGI. Trimming stripped 8 bases from V and 5 bases from J, with 14 bases between. The CDR3 contains 13 residues. CDR3 residues: CASAGPRGDTQYF. The CDR3 DNA is TGTGCCAGCGCAGGACCCAGGGGAGATACGCAGTATTTT.

The chain couples TRBV28 to TRBJ2-2; 12 bases are a match to TRBD2. CDR3 length: 16 residues. The junction had 7 bases not matched to a gene; V was cut back by 8 bases and J by 3 bases. The germline V gene has CDR1 MDHEN and CDR2 SYDVKM. CDR3 bases: TGTGCCAGCGCTAGCCTAGCGGGAGGGTACACCGGGGAGCTGTTTTTT. The encoded protein is CASASLAGGYTGELFF.

CDR3 sequence (DNA): TGCGCCAGCAGCCAAGATTTGCCGAGACAGGGAAAGATTCAGCCCCAGCATTTT. Its protein product is CASSQDLPRQGKIQPQHF. This chain links TRBV4-3 with TRBJ1-5; 7 bases align to TRBD1. Germline-derived CDR1 and CDR2 are LGHNA and YSLEER. With V trimmed by 0 bases and J by 6 bases, 14 bases remained unmatched. The CDR3 runs 18 residues.

This chain joins TRBV5-1 and TRBJ2-1, with D uncertain. The CDR3 spans 15 residues. V was shortened by 1 base and J by 0 bases, with 8 bases between the two germline ends. Germline CDR1 reads SGHRS; CDR2 reads YFSETQ. CDR3 sequence: CASSLLSSSYNEQFF. The CDR3 region has the DNA TGCGCCAGCAGCTTGCTTTCGAGCTCCTACAATGAGCAGTTCTTC.

This chain connects TRBV7-6 to TRBJ2-1; TRBD1 agrees at 9 bases. CDR3 length: 16 residues. V dropped 1 base and J dropped 5; count of bases not matched to a gene: 6. Germline V gives CDR1 SGHVS, CDR2 FNYEAQ. The CDR3 DNA reads TGTGCCAGCAGCTTAGGGGGACAGGGCGGGCACAATGAGCAGTTCTTC. Protein sequence: CASSLGGQGGHNEQFF.

This sequence joins TRBV10-3 and TRBJ2-5, with TRBD2 matching 7 bases. Germline CDR1 ENHRY, CDR2 SYGVKD. The V gene end was trimmed by 4 bases and the J gene end by 1 base; junction bases not matched to a gene: 6. This CDR3 is built from 15 residues. The DNA of the CDR3 is TGTGCCATCAGTGGGAGCGGCGGGAGCCAAGAGACCCAGTACTTC. Protein: CAISGSGGSQETQYF.

The rearrangement links TRBV19 to TRBJ2-7; unclear D gene. The CDR3 covers 8 residues. Trimming removed 7 bases at V and 9 bases at J, with 4 bases between. Germline CDR1 is LNHDA and CDR2 is SQIVND (reference sequence). The CDR3 DNA sequence: TGTGCCAGTAACTTGCAGTACTTC. Its translation is CASNLQYF. The whole variable domain, remainder taken from reference TRBV19 and TRBJ2-7, is DGGITQSPKYLFRKEGQNVTLSCEQNLNHDAMYWYRQDPGQGLRLIYYSQIVNDFQKGDIAEGYSVSREKKESFPLTVTSAQKNPTAFYLCASNLQYFGPGTRLTVT.

V usage is TRBV18 and J usage is TRBJ2-7, with 8 bases that match TRBD1. CDR1 is KGHSH, CDR2 LQKENI, per germline. The CDR3 sequence is 13 residues long. The junction had 2 bases not matched to a gene; V was cut back by 4 bases and J by 3 bases. The CDR3 sequence is CASSLGQVYEQYF. CDR3 DNA: TGTGCCAGCTCACTGGGACAGGTCTACGAGCAGTACTTC.

This clone appeared a single time. The chain is built from TRBV19 and TRBJ2-1; D gene ambiguous. Per the germline V gene, CDR1 is LNHDA and CDR2 is SQIVND (reference sequence). CDR3 length: 15 amino acids. V lost 10 bases to trimming and J lost 4 bases, with 20 bases between them. Here the CDR3 reads CATAQGISTYNEQFF. DNA for the CDR3: TGTGCCACCGCTCAAGGTATCTCGACATACAATGAGCAGTTCTTC.

The CDR3, as DNA: TGTGCCAGCGCCAAGGGGATCGTCGGCACTGAAGCTTTCTTT. Translation: CASAKGIVGTEAFF. The chain has TRBV2 and TRBJ1-1; weak D call: TRBD1 (5 bases). Germline-derived CDR1 and CDR2 are SNHLY and FYNNEI. The CDR3 length is 14 residues. Trimming stripped 8 bases from V and 4 bases from J, with 17 bases between.

The chain is built from TRBV19 and TRBJ2-1, with D perhaps matching TRBD2 (5 bases). V gave up 0 bases and J gave up 3 bases, with 21 bases separating them. CDR1 and CDR2 from the germline V gene are LNHDA and SQIVND (reference sequence). The CDR3 runs 19 residues. CDR3 sequence reads: CASSIDFSFSAAYYNEQFF. The CDR3 bases are TGTGCCAGTAGTATAGATTTCTCTTTCTCAGCGGCATACTACAATGAGCAGTTCTTC.

The CDR3 loop reads CASSQEGQGASGTTYEQYF. CDR3 bases: TGTGCCAGCAGCCAAGAGGGACAGGGGGCTAGCGGAACCACCTACGAGCAGTACTTC. This chain joins TRBV3-1 (or the pseudogene TRBV3-2) and TRBJ2-7, with 12 bases identical to TRBD1. This CDR3 region has 19 residues. The germline V gene has CDR1 LGHDT and CDR2 YNNKEL (reference sequence). Trimming removed 0 bases from V and 2 bases from J; junction bases left unmatched: 11.

V usage is TRBV5-1 and J usage is TRBJ1-2; 11 nucleotides line up with TRBD1. Per germline, CDR1 SGHRS and CDR2 YFSETQ. The CDR3 is 15 amino acids. V was pared by 1 base and J by 3 bases, with 2 bases of the junction left unmatched. Written as DNA, the CDR3 is TGCGCCAGCAGCTTGCGGACAGGGGGCGACTATGGCTACACCTTC. This translates into CASSLRTGGDYGYTF.

The chain uses TRBV30 and TRBJ2-5; D possibly corresponds to TRBD2 (7 bases). The CDR3 is made up of 15 amino acids. V gave up 8 bases and J gave up 5 bases, with 24 bases separating them. Germline V gene lookup returns CDR1 GTSNPN and CDR2 SVGIG (reference sequence). CDR3 nucleotide sequence: TGTGCCCGAGGGGGGGACCGCTACCCCGGGGAGACCCAGTACTTC. It translates to CARGGDRYPGETQYF. The full variable domain, in which reference TRBV30 and TRBJ2-5 provide the parts outside the CDR3, is SQTIHQWPATLVQPVGSPLSLECTVEGTSNPNLYWYRQAAGRGLQLLFYSVGIGQISSEVPQNLSASRPQDRQFILSSKKLLLSDSGFYLCARGGDRYPGETQYFGPGTRLLVL.

The gene calls are TRBV4-3 and TRBJ2-3; no definite D call. V was cut by 0 bases and J by 2 bases, with 9 bases left in between. Germline V CDR1 and CDR2: LGHNA, YSLEER. The CDR3 covers 15 residues. The CDR3 DNA is TGCGCCAGCAGCCAAGATGGGCCAGACACAGATACGCAGTATTTT. Translating it yields CASSQDGPDTDTQYF.

The chain joins TRBV28 to TRBJ1-4, with a weak D call TRBD1 (6 bases). V was pared by 3 bases and J by 6 bases, with 17 bases between. The CDR3 sequence is 16 residues long. The germline V gene encodes CDR1 MDHEN and CDR2 SYDVKM. The chain's CDR3 is CASSFSSLGADEKLFF. CDR3 in DNA: TGTGCCAGCAGTTTTTCTTCTTTGGGGGCCGATGAAAAACTGTTTTTT. Drawing the rest from reference TRBV28 and TRBJ1-4, the complete variable domain is DVKVTQSSRYLVKRTGEKVFLECVQDMDHENMFWYRQDPGLGLRLIYFSYDVKMKEKGDIPEGYSVSREKKERFSLILESASTNQTSMYLCASSFSSLGADEKLFFGSGTQLSVL.

V and J are TRBV7-9 and TRBJ2-1; 9 bases agree with TRBD2. Germline V gives CDR1 SEHNR, CDR2 FQNEAQ (reference sequence). The CDR3 contains 14 residues. V gave up 5 bases and J gave up 5 bases; unmatched junction bases: 4. The CDR3 reads CASSTGLANNEQFF. As DNA, the CDR3 is TGTGCCAGCAGCACAGGACTAGCGAACAATGAGCAGTTCTTC.

This chain links TRBV7-2 with TRBJ2-5; 8 bases line up with TRBD1. CDR1 is SGHTA and CDR2 is FQGNSA in the germline V gene. The CDR3 spans 16 residues. Trimming at V came to 3 bases and at J to 1 base, leaving 7 bases not matched to a gene. The CDR3 sequence: CASSFGTGTGQETQYF. The CDR3 coding sequence is TGTGCCAGCAGCTTTGGGACCGGGACAGGCCAAGAGACCCAGTACTTC.